This T cell receptor beta chain appears in the sequencing data of a study of neurological immune-mediated disorders. Study at large: Among around 34 multiple sclerosis patients, about 30 were relapsing-remitting and 3 were secondary progressive. Study outcomes and limitations: When the repertoires were grouped phylogenetically, those of 18 of the 34 multiple sclerosis patients came together in a single cluster of related CDR3 sequences, which points to a possible repertoire-level signature. The multiple sclerosis repertoire cluster showed no association with any clinical or MRI feature. The authors stated that larger cohorts are needed.

TCRdb reprocessed the 5' RACE reads via MiXCR and lists one record per CDR3 protein. The table records about 58,000 distinct CDR3 sequences, more than 3% of them present only once. This clonotype was seen at least ten times. The antigen is undetermined. Per germline, CDR1 LGHDT and CDR2 YNNKEL (reference sequence). This CDR3 has 11 amino acids. The V end lost 2 bases, the J end lost 12 bases, and 8 bases lay between the germline ends. This receptor was identified in a man aged 25-40 years with multiple sclerosis. Sequenced sample: PBMCs. The chain couples TRBV3-1 to TRBJ2-1; D gene ambiguous. CDR3 in amino acids: CASSQNGRQFF. For the CDR3, the DNA is TGTGCCAGCAGCCAAAATGGGCGGCAGTTCTTC.